The T cell receptor beta chain under discussion was sequenced for a study of early T cells in non-severe SARS-CoV-2 infection. Study-level background: Sequencing of bulk RNA from unsorted whole blood was done, without chain pairing. Broader study findings: Comparison of clonotypes with VDJdb favored anti-spike CD8 responses while missing private and CD4 specificities.

Each single cDNA molecule received a unique molecular identifier. TCRdb redid the calling of the 5' RACE reads with MiXCR, one entry per CDR3 protein. The sample yields around 50,000 distinct CDR3 sequences, 10% to 15% seen once. Germline assignment: CDR1 MNHNY and CDR2 SVGAGI (reference sequence). The CDR3 runs to 14 residues. V dropped 5 bases and J dropped 4 bases, with 13 bases sitting between them. This clonotype was picked up many times. Its matching antigen is unknown. This receptor was taken from an adult who was a healthcare worker with PCR-confirmed SARS-CoV-2 infection or an uninfected control (not recorded which). What was sequenced was whole blood. The chain uses TRBV6-6 and TRBJ2-3, with D possibly being TRBD1 (6 bases). CDR3 bases: TGTGCCAGCAGTAACAGACAGGCGGCAGATACGCAGTATTTT. Translating gives CASSNRQAADTQYF.